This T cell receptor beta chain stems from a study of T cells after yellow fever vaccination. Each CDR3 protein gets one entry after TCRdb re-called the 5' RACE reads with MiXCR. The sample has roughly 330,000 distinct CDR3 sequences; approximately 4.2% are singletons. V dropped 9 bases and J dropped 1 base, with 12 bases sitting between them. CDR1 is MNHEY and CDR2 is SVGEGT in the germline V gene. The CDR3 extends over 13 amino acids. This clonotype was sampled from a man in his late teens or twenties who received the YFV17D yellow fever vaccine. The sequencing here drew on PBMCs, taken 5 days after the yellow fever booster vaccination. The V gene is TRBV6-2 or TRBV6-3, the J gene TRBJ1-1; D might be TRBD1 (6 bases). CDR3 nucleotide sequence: TGTGCCAGTGAAATGACAGGGAACACTGAAGCTTTCTTT. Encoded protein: CASEMTGNTEAFF.